These 19 T cell receptor beta chains were sequenced from one sample in a study of cytomegalovirus exposure and HLA in healthy donors. PCR employed 60 Vbeta and 13 Jbeta primers. Sequenced by immunoSEQ multiplex PCR; TCRdb stores in-frame clones only, minus some. The sample records about 140,000 clones, over 70% being singletons. Sequencing input: PBMCs. The source of these receptors is a middle-aged man in good health and CMV-seronegative.

The count of this clone is one. The CDR3 protein is CASSLSVQGANEQYF. In DNA, the CDR3 is TGTGCCAGCAGCTTAAGTGTACAGGGGGCTAACGAGCAGTACTTC. The chain joins TRBV7-3 to TRBJ2-7, with TRBD1 identical over 9 bases. The CDR3 has 15 amino acids. J was trimmed by 5 bases and V by 1 base; bases with no gene match: 6. The V gene's germline CDR1 is SGHTA and CDR2 FQGTGA.

The chain's CDR3 is CASSAWDRGIYGYTF. DNA for the CDR3: TGTGCCAGCAGCGCGTGGGACAGGGGGATCTATGGCTACACCTTC. The genes are TRBV7-2 and TRBJ1-2, with TRBD1 matching over 11 bases. There are 15 residues in the CDR3. The J segment lost 4 bases and the V segment lost 5 bases, leaving 6 bases of the junction unmatched. Germline values: CDR1 SGHTA, CDR2 FQGNSA.

The chain is built from TRBV30 and TRBJ1-3; D is ambiguous. CDR3 length: 15 amino acids. Germline V lookup: CDR1 GTSNPN, CDR2 SVGIG (reference sequence). V lost 5 bases to trimming and J lost 0 bases, with 14 bases between them. The CDR3: CAWGQLGSSGNTIYF. The CDR3 DNA reads TGTGCCTGGGGGCAACTGGGGAGCTCTGGAAACACCATATATTTT.

The V gene is TRBV6-5, the J gene TRBJ2-2; the match to TRBD1 covers 10 bases. This CDR3 contains 15 residues. Germline V gives CDR1 MNHEY, CDR2 SVGAGI. With 2 bases clipped from V and 6 bases from J, the junction kept 3 bases outside the gene matches. In nucleotides, the CDR3 is TGTGCCAGCAGTTACCCCGACAGGGGGCCCGGGGAGCTGTTTTTT. Protein: CASSYPDRGPGELFF.

This chain connects TRBV4-3 to TRBJ2-7, with D possibly being TRBD2 (6 bases). This CDR3 has 17 amino acids. V lost 0 bases and J lost 3, with 18 bases in between. Germline V gives CDR1 LGHNA, CDR2 YSLEER. The DNA of the CDR3 is TGCGCCAGCAGCCAAGATAGTGGAGGACTAAATAACTACGAGCAGTACTTC. This encodes CASSQDSGGLNNYEQYF.

The genes are TRBV4-3 and TRBJ2-5; D is unclear. The ends were cut back, 1 base at V and 3 bases at J, with 6 bases in the middle. The CDR3 is 13 amino acids. In germline, CDR1 is LGHNA, CDR2 YSLEER. The CDR3 DNA follows: TGCGCCAGCAGCCAAGGTATCGAAGAGACCCAGTACTTC. Translating it yields CASSQGIEETQYF.

This clone has only a few counts. The chain carries TRBV30 and TRBJ2-5; weak D call: TRBD1 (5 bases). Judging by the DNA end, TRBJ2-7 fits better; the J call may be wrong. The germline gives CDR1 GTSNPN, CDR2 SVGIG (reference sequence). CDR3 size: 14 residues. This CDR3 reads CAWTHSRGPYEQYF. The CDR3 DNA reads as TGTGCCTGGACCCACAGTAGGGGTCCCTACGAGCAGTACTTC.

This chain joins TRBV27 and TRBJ2-7; 9 bases align to TRBD2. The CDR3 extends over 16 amino acids. V shed 2 bases and J 1 base; nucleotides not matched to a gene: 6. Germline V gene data show CDR1 as MNHEY and CDR2 as SMNVEV (reference sequence). The CDR3 loop is CASSLGPSGASYEQYF. CDR3 nucleotides: TGTGCCAGCAGTTTAGGCCCTAGCGGGGCATCCTACGAGCAGTACTTC.

The chain has TRBV6-5 and TRBJ2-5; D gene ambiguous. The germline V gene has CDR1 MNHEY and CDR2 SVGAGI. With 0 bases removed from V and 5 bases from J, the gap between germline ends came to 7 bases. CDR3 length: 13 amino acids. The CDR3 region is CASSYSNSETQYF. Here the CDR3 DNA reads TGTGCCAGCAGTTACTCGAACTCTGAGACCCAGTACTTC.

This CDR3 is CASSLATGTGGTEQFF. CDR3 DNA sequence: TGCGCCAGCAGCCTAGCTACCGGGACAGGGGGCACTGAGCAGTTCTTC. This chain uses TRBV5-1 with TRBJ2-1; TRBD1 agrees at 12 bases. Germline V gene data show CDR1 as SGHRS and CDR2 as YFSETQ. Unmatched junction bases numbered 11, after V lost 4 bases and J lost 9 bases. This CDR3 region has 16 residues.

In DNA form, the CDR3 reads TGTGCCAGCAGCGCGGAGGGGGGGGATGGCTACACCTTC. Translation: CASSAEGGDGYTF. The J gene is TRBJ1-2, the V gene TRBV9; TRBD1 is a possible D gene (6 bases). Germline V gene sequence: CDR1 SGDLS, CDR2 YYNGEE. The CDR3 runs to 13 residues. Trimming removed 3 bases from V and 6 bases from J, with 12 bases in between.

J is TRBJ1-2 and V is TRBV6-1; D gene ambiguous. This CDR3 spans 14 amino acids. The ends were cut back, 4 bases at V and 4 bases at J, with 13 bases in the middle. Germline CDR1 and CDR2: MNHNS and SASEGT. CDR3 protein: CASSVLVAPYGYTF. CDR3 in DNA: TGTGCCAGCAGTGTCCTTGTAGCCCCCTATGGCTACACCTTC.

This chain links TRBV30 with TRBJ2-5; D is possibly TRBD2 (6 bases). This CDR3 comprises 14 residues. Trimming pared 6 bases from V and 5 bases from J, leaving 19 bases between. CDR1 and CDR2 from the germline V gene are GTSNPN and SVGIG (reference sequence). The CDR3 DNA reads TGTGCCTGTTCTACGTCTGGGGCGGGGGAGACCCAGTACTTC. It yields the protein CACSTSGAGETQYF.

This clone was observed once. This chain uses TRBV6-5 with TRBJ1-2; D gene ambiguous. V gave up 6 bases and J gave up 4 bases, with 21 bases separating them. The CDR3 covers 16 residues. Germline V lookup: CDR1 MNHEY, CDR2 SVGAGI. The CDR3 reads CASSYGRADLGYGYTF. The CDR3 DNA follows: TGTGCCAGCAGCTACGGTCGAGCGGACCTGGGCTATGGCTACACCTTC.

This clone has only a few counts. This chain connects TRBV2 to TRBJ1-2, with no clear D. The CDR3 totals 10 residues. The V gene's germline CDR1 is SNHLY and CDR2 FYNNEI. With 4 bases removed from V and 7 bases from J, the gap between germline ends came to 4 bases. CDR3 in DNA: TGTGCCAGCAGTGTACTTGGCTACACCTTC. This sequence encodes CASSVLGYTF.

V and J are TRBV7-2 and TRBJ1-5; D unresolved. This CDR3 has 15 residues. Germline V CDR1 and CDR2: SGHTA, FQGNSA. The germline V and J ends were trimmed by 5 bases and 0 bases, with 11 bases remaining between them. The CDR3 spells CASSLEVLSNQPQHF. DNA for the CDR3: TGTGCCAGCAGCCTGGAGGTTCTTAGCAATCAGCCCCAGCATTTT.

The chain has TRBV27 and TRBJ2-3, with no clear D. V lost 6 bases and J 3 bases, leaving 10 bases between the germline ends. This CDR3 comprises 13 residues. Germline lookup yields CDR1 MNHEY and CDR2 SMNVEV (reference sequence). CDR3 nucleotide sequence: TGTGCCAGCAGCCTAGGCAGAACAGATACGCAGTATTTT. This encodes CASSLGRTDTQYF.

The genes are TRBV19 and TRBJ2-7; 10 nucleotides align to TRBD2. Trimming cost V 5 bases and J 2 bases; bases outside gene matches: 9. The CDR3 has 16 amino acids. Germline V gene lookup returns CDR1 LNHDA and CDR2 SQIVND (reference sequence). The CDR3 bases are TGTGCCAGTAGTCCCCCCGGACTAGCGGCCCCCTACGAGCAGTACTTC. Protein product: CASSPPGLAAPYEQYF.

V is TRBV7-9 and J is TRBJ2-7, with a tentative D call TRBD1 (5 bases). Germline lookup yields CDR1 SEHNR and CDR2 FQNEAQ (reference sequence). The V end was cut by 8 bases, the J end by 2 bases, with 13 bases between. The length of the CDR3 is 13 residues. CDR3 region: CASGHTGPYEQYF. In DNA form, the CDR3 reads TGTGCCAGCGGCCACACAGGCCCCTACGAGCAGTACTTC.